This T cell receptor beta chain was documented in a study of neurological immune-mediated disorders. 5'RACE employing 10-nucleotide random UMIs yielded the cDNA. TCRdb ran MiXCR on the 5' RACE reads and lists one entry per CDR3 protein. The sample shows roughly 57,000 distinct CDR3 sequences, about 25% of them seen only once. CDR1 is DFQATT and CDR2 is SNEGSKA in the germline V gene (reference sequence). This CDR3 region has 8 residues. Time point described: technical triplicate 2. Study-level results: It was HTLV-1-associated myelopathy that showed the most TCR clonal expansion, while multiple sclerosis showed the least, falling below healthy controls.

This clonotype occurred many times. Its specificity is not known. The junction differs from germline at one of its ends, possibly a read error. This clonotype was obtained from a man aged 60-69 years with HTLV-1-associated myelopathy (HAM/TSP). Source material: PBMCs. The chain links TRBV20-1 to TRBJ2-1, with D unresolved. CDR3 DNA sequence: TGCAGTGCTTGTCCGCCTTCCTTC. It codes for CSACPPSF.